This T cell receptor (beta chain) was identified during a study of T cell responses to AZD1222 COVID-19 vaccine. Across the whole study: Researchers grouped second doses given at about 4 or about 12 weeks into one pool.

Regarding this clone: Its antigen remains unknown.

Findings and caveats of the study: Repertoire sampling happened only post peak T cell response. Clonal diversity was possibly underestimated, and white British individuals and females predominated among donors. Of spike-specific TCRs, nearly half reportedly target regions left unmutated in variants.

Germline lookup yields CDR1 MNHEY and CDR2 SVGAGI. V gave up 0 bases and J gave up 6 bases, with 6 bases separating them. There are 12 residues in the CDR3. TCRdb's copy holds only in-frame clones and misses some; the assay was immunoSEQ multiplex PCR. The table shows over 100,000 clones, with more than 75% occurring only once. The source material was peripheral blood, sampled on day 0 of AZD1222 vaccination. This sequence joins TRBV6-5 and TRBJ2-7; D unclear. The receptor's source is an adult in good health. The CDR3 sequence: CASSYSTGEQYF. Here the CDR3 DNA reads TGTGCCAGCAGTTACTCGACGGGCGAGCAGTACTTC.